These T cell receptor beta chains were read from a single sample in a study of post-analysis software for immune sequencing data. TCRdb itself ran the PCR reads through MiXCR, one entry per CDR3 protein. Among 750,000 to 950,000 distinct CDR3 sequences listed, 53% were seen once. Input material: blood. Every receptor here comes from a girl aged 10 to 17 with multiple sclerosis. Each CDR3 is given with its conserved first and last residue. The order of the fields is J gene, V gene, D gene, clone size, CDR3 protein, CDR3 DNA. D genes are given only for firm matches. Only some rows state a clone size, as once, few, many or a class for expanded clones.

>TRBJ1-1|TRBV5-1|NA|NA
CASSNRAEAFF
TGCGCCAGCAGCAACCGGGCTGAAGCTTTCTTT
>TRBJ2-1|TRBV11-2|NA|NA
CASSPGGWTGDPSFLYNEQFF
TGTGCCAGCAGCCCGGGAGGGTGGACAGGGGACCCGTCATTCCTCTACAATGAGCAGTTCTTC
>TRBJ1-2|TRBV4-2|NA|NA
CASSQAGAGGYTF
TGTGCCAGCAGCCAAGCAGGGGCGGGTGGCTACACCTTC
>TRBJ1-2|TRBV20-1|NA|NA
CSARDPLGVRFFTF
TGCAGTGCTAGAGATCCCCTCGGAGTTAGGTTTTTCACCTTC
>TRBJ2-1|TRBV20-1|NA|NA
CSAASGGGSSYNEQFF
TGCAGTGCGGCCAGTGGGGGTGGCAGCTCCTACAATGAGCAGTTCTTC
>TRBJ2-5|TRBV12-3/TRBV12-4|NA|NA
CASTRTDQETQYF
TGTGCCAGCACTCGGACGGACCAAGAGACCCAGTACTTC
>TRBJ2-1|TRBV6-1|NA|NA
CASRSFSGREQFF
TGTGCCAGCAGGTCCTTTAGTGGGCGGGAGCAGTTCTTC
>TRBJ2-1|TRBV14|NA|NA
CASSQIGSGIYNEQFF
TGTGCCAGCAGCCAAATAGGCAGCGGAATATACAATGAGCAGTTCTTC
>TRBJ2-7|TRBV7-2|TRBD2|NA
CASTGGGARGRTDEQYF
TGTGCCAGCACCGGGGGAGGGGCTAGGGGCCGAACCGACGAGCAGTACTTC
>TRBJ2-3|TRBV7-2|TRBD2|once
CASSLSGGANTDTQYF
TGTGCCAGCAGCTTATCGGGGGGAGCAAACACAGATACGCAGTATTTT
>TRBJ1-2|TRBV10-3|NA|NA
CAISESLVSTGYGYTF
TGTGCCATCAGTGAGTCTTTGGTGTCGACAGGATATGGCTACACCTTC
>TRBJ2-1|TRBV7-9|TRBD2|NA
CASSPQPSGIYNEQFF
TGTGCCAGCAGCCCCCAGCCTAGCGGGATCTACAATGAGCAGTTCTTC
>TRBJ2-5|TRBV6-2/TRBV6-3|NA|NA
CASSQQGGGQETQYF
TGTGCCAGCAGTCAACAGGGAGGGGGACAAGAGACCCAGTACTTC
>TRBJ2-7|TRBV3-1|NA|NA
CASSQMIGDEQYF
TGTGCCAGCAGCCAAATGATAGGTGACGAGCAGTACTTC
>TRBJ1-2|TRBV6-5|NA|NA
CASSPTAIYGYTF
TGTGCCAGCAGTCCGACCGCGATCTATGGCTACACCTTC
>TRBJ2-7|TRBV20-1|NA|NA
CSARKRGINYEQYF
TGCAGTGCTAGAAAGCGAGGCATAAACTACGAGCAGTACTTC
>TRBJ2-7|TRBV29-1|TRBD2|NA
CSVTGLAATYEQYF
TGCAGCGTGACGGGACTAGCGGCTACCTACGAGCAGTACTTC
>TRBJ2-3|TRBV12-3/TRBV12-4|TRBD2|few
CASRLSGSGDTQYF
TGTGCCAGCAGGTTAAGCGGGAGTGGAGATACGCAGTATTTT
>TRBJ2-1|TRBV10-3|TRBD1|once
CAITRGTGVGNEQFF
TGTGCCATCACCCGAGGGACAGGGGTAGGGAATGAGCAGTTCTTC
>TRBJ2-7|TRBV27|NA|NA
CASTRLPRGAQFYEQYF
TGTGCCAGCACTCGGTTGCCCCGGGGGGCGCAATTCTACGAGCAGTACTTC
>TRBJ1-5|TRBV18|TRBD1|NA
CASSPLDRGAVGQPQHF
TGTGCCAGCTCACCGCTAGACAGGGGGGCCGTAGGGCAGCCCCAGCATTTT
>TRBJ1-4|TRBV5-1|TRBD1|NA
CASSLRPGGDEKLFF
TGCGCCAGCAGCTTGAGGCCAGGGGGGGATGAAAAACTGTTTTTT
>TRBJ2-7|TRBV12-5|NA|NA
CASGLSSYEQYF
TGTGCTAGTGGTTTGTCGTCCTACGAGCAGTACTTC
>TRBJ2-6|TRBV7-8|NA|NA
CASSDVGGAGANVLTF
TGTGCCAGCAGCGACGTAGGGGGGGCTGGGGCCAACGTCCTGACTTTC
>TRBJ2-7|TRBV6-6|TRBD2|once
CASSFPPGTRSYEQYF
TGTGCCAGCAGTTTCCCCCCCGGGACTAGGTCCTACGAGCAGTACTTC
>TRBJ2-1|TRBV10-3|TRBD1|NA
CAATGRGYNEQFF
TGTGCCGCCACAGGCAGGGGGTACAATGAGCAGTTCTTC
>TRBJ2-5|TRBV12-3/TRBV12-4|NA|many
CASSPEAVQETQYF
TGTGCCAGCAGTCCCGAAGCGGTACAAGAGACCCAGTACTTC
>TRBJ2-7|TRBV2|NA|NA
CASRRTRGTYEQYF
TGTGCCAGCAGAAGGACAAGGGGCACCTACGAGCAGTACTTC
>TRBJ2-6|TRBV6-2/TRBV6-3|NA|NA
CASSYRGLTSGANVLTF
TGTGCCAGCAGTTACCGCGGGCTGACCTCTGGGGCCAACGTCCTGACTTTC
>TRBJ1-4|TRBV29-1|NA|NA
CSVGTVKGEANEKLFF
TGCAGCGTTGGCACAGTCAAGGGAGAGGCTAATGAAAAACTGTTTTTT
>TRBJ2-5|TRBV6-2/TRBV6-3|NA|few
CASSYGAFETQYF
TGTGCCAGCAGTTACGGGGCATTTGAGACCCAGTACTTC
>TRBJ2-7|TRBV7-7|TRBD2|NA
CASSLDSLRAGVNHEQYF
TGTGCTAGCAGCTTAGATTCCCTACGAGCGGGAGTAAACCACGAGCAGTACTTC
>TRBJ1-4|TRBV7-6|NA|NA
CASSLAGRPSGEKLFF
TGTGCCAGCAGCTTAGCCGGACGCCCGTCGGGTGAAAAACTGTTTTTT
>TRBJ1-1|TRBV10-3|TRBD1|few
CAISGPDRGPNSEAFF
TGTGCCATCAGTGGGCCGGACAGGGGCCCGAACAGTGAAGCTTTCTTT
>TRBJ2-3|TRBV20-1|NA|NA
CSASPMVPDTQYF
TGCAGTGCTAGCCCCATGGTCCCAGATACGCAGTATTTT
>TRBJ2-7|TRBV14|TRBD1|few
CASSRDRAPTYEQYF
TGTGCCAGCAGCCGAGACAGGGCCCCTACCTACGAGCAGTACTTC
>TRBJ2-7|TRBV20-1|TRBD2|few
CSATSGGVLYEQYF
TGCAGTGCTACCTCCGGGGGGGTCCTCTACGAGCAGTACTTC
>TRBJ2-7|TRBV10-3|NA|few
CAISETYEQYF
TGTGCCATCAGTGAAACCTACGAGCAGTACTTC
>TRBJ1-2|TRBV5-1|NA|few
CASSWTVNYGYTF
TGCGCCAGCAGCTGGACAGTTAACTATGGCTACACCTTC
>TRBJ2-7|TRBV5-1|TRBD1|NA
CASSPLTGGTSYEQYF
TGCGCCAGCAGCCCCCTCACAGGGGGAACCTCCTACGAGCAGTACTTC
>TRBJ1-2|TRBV12-3/TRBV12-4|TRBD1|NA
CATSLSPRGRIVDYTF
TGTGCCACCTCCCTAAGCCCCAGGGGGCGGATCGTAGACTACACCTTC
>TRBJ2-7|TRBV6-2/TRBV6-3|NA|once
CASSRIRDGSYEQYF
TGTGCCAGCAGTCGTATCCGGGACGGATCCTACGAGCAGTACTTC
>TRBJ2-7|TRBV7-2|TRBD2|few
CASSLAGGDYSYEQYF
TGTGCCAGCAGCTTAGCTGGGGGGGATTACTCCTACGAGCAGTACTTC